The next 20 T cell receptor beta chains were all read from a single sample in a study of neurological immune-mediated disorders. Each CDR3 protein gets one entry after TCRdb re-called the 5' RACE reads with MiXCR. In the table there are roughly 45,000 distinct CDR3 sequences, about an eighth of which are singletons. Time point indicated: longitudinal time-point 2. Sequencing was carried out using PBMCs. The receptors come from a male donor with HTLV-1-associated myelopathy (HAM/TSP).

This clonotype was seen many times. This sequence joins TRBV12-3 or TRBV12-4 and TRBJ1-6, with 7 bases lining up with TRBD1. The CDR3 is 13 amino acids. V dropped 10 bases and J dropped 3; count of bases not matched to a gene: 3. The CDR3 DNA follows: TGTGCCAACCGGGACAGCTATAATTCACCCCTCCACTTT. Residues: CANRDSYNSPLHF.

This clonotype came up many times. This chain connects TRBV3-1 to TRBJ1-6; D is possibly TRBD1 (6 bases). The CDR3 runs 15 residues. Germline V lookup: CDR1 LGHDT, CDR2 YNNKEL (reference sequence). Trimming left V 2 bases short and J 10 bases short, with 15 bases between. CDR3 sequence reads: CASSQPIGGRSPLHF. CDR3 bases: TGTGCCAGCAGCCAACCGATAGGGGGACGATCACCCCTCCACTTT.

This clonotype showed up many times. The CDR3 coding sequence is TGTGCCAGCAGCCAAGATCGACAGAGGCCTGGTACGCAGTATTTT. Protein sequence: CASSQDRQRPGTQYF. This rearrangement joins TRBV4-2 to TRBJ2-3; a weak D match, TRBD1 (5 bases). Between the trimmed V and J ends, which lost 0 bases and 8 bases, there was a span of 15 bases. Germline assignment: CDR1 LGHNA and CDR2 YNFKEQ. CDR3 length: 15 residues.

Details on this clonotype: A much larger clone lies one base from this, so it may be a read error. CDR3 coding DNA: TGCAGTACTCCCGACAGTCAGAACACCGGGGAGCTGTTTTTT. This gives the protein CSTPDSQNTGELFF. This rearrangement joins TRBV20-1 to TRBJ2-2, with D perhaps TRBD1 (5 bases). Between the trimmed V and J ends, which lost 8 bases and 1 base, there was a span of 14 bases. The germline V gene encodes CDR1 DFQATT and CDR2 SNEGSKA (reference sequence). CDR3 size: 14 residues.

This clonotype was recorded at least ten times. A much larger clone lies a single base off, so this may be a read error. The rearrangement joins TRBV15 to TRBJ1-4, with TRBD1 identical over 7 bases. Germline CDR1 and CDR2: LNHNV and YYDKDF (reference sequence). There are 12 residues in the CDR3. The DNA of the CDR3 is TGTGCCACCAACAGAGACAGGGAACAACTGTTTTTT. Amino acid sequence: CATNRDREQLFF.

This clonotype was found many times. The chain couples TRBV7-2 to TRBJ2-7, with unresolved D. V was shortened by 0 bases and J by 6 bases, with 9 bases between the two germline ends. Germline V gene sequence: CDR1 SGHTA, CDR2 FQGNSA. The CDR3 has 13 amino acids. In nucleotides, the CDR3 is TGTGCCAGCAGCTTAGCCGGACCGAGCGAGCAGTACTTC. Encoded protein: CASSLAGPSEQYF.

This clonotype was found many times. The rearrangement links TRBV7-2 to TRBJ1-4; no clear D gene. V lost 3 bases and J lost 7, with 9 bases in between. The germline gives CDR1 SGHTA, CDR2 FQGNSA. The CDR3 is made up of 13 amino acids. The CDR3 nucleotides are TGTGCCAGCAGCTTTCTCTCGCGTGAAAAACTGTTTTTT. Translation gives CASSFLSREKLFF.

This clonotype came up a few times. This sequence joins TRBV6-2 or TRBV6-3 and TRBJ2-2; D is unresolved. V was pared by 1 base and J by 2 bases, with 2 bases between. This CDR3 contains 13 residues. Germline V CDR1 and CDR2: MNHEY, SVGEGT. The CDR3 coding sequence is TGTGCCAGCAGTTACTTTAACACCGGGGAGCTGTTTTTT. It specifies CASSYFNTGELFF.

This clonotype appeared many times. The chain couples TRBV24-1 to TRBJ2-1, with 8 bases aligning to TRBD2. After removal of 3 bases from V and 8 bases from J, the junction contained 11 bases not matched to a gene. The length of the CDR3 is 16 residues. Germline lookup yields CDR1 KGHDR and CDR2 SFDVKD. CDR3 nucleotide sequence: TGTGCCACCAGTGATCAATCCGGGACTAGTATCGATGAGCAGTTCTTC. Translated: CATSDQSGTSIDEQFF.

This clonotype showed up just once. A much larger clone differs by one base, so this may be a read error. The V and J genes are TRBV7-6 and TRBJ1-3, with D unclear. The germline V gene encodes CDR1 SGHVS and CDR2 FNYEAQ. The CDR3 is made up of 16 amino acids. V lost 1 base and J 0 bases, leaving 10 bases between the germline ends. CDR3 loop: CASSLVGGDSGNTIYF. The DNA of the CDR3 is TGTGCCAGCAGCTTAGTGGGCGGTGACTCTGGAAACACCATATATTTT.

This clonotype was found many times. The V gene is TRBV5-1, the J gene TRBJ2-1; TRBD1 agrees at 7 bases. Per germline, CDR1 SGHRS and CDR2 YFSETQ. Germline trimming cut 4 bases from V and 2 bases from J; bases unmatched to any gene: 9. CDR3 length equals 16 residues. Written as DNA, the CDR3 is TGCGCCAGCAGCCCACTATCAGGGGGAACCTACAATGAGCAGTTCTTC. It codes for CASSPLSGGTYNEQFF.

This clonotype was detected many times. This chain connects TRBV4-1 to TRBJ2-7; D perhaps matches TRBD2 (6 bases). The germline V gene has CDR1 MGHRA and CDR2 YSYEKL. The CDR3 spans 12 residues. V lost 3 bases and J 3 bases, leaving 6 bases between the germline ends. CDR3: CASSQDYYEQYF. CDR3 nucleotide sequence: TGCGCCAGCAGCCAGGACTACTACGAGCAGTACTTC.

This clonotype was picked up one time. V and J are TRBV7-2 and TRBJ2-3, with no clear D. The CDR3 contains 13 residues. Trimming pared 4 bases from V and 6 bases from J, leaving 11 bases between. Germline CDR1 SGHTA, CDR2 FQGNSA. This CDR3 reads CASSSVMTDTQYF. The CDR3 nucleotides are TGTGCCAGCAGCTCGGTGATGACCGATACGCAGTATTTT.

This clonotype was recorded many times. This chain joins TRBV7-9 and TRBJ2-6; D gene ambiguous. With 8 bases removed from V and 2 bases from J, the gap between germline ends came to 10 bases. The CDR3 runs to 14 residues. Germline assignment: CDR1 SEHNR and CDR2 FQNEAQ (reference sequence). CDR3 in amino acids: CASQTPPGANVLTF. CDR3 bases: TGTGCCAGCCAGACCCCGCCTGGGGCCAACGTCCTGACTTTC.

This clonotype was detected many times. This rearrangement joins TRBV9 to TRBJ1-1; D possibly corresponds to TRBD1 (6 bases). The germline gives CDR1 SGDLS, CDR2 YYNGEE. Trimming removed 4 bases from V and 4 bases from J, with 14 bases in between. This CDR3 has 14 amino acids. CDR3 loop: CASSPGTRGTEAFF. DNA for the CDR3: TGTGCCAGCAGCCCTGGGACCAGGGGCACTGAAGCTTTCTTT.

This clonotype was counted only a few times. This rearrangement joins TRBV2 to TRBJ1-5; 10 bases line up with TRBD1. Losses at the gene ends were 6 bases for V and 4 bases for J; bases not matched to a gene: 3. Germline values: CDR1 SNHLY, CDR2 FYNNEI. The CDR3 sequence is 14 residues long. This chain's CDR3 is CASSGTGENQPQHF. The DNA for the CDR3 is TGTGCCAGCAGCGGGACAGGGGAGAATCAGCCCCAGCATTTT.

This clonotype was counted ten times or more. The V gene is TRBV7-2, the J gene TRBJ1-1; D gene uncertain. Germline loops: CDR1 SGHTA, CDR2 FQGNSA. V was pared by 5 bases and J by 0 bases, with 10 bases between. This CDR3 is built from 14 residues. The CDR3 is CASSASLLNTEAFF. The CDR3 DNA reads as TGTGCCAGCAGCGCCAGTTTGCTGAACACTGAAGCTTTCTTT.

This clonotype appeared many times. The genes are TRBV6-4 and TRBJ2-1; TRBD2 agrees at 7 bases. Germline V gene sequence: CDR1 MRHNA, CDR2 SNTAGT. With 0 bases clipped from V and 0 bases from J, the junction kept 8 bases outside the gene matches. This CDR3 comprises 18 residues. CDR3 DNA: TGTGCCAGCAGTGACTCGGGGCCGCGGGGGAGCTCCTACAATGAGCAGTTCTTC. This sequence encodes CASSDSGPRGSSYNEQFF.

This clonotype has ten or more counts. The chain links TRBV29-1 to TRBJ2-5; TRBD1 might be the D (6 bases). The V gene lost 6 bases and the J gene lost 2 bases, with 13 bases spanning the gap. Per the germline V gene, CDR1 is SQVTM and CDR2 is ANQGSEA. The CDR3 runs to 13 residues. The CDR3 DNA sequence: TGCAGCGTACGGGACACCCCTCAAGAGACCCAGTACTTC. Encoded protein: CSVRDTPQETQYF.

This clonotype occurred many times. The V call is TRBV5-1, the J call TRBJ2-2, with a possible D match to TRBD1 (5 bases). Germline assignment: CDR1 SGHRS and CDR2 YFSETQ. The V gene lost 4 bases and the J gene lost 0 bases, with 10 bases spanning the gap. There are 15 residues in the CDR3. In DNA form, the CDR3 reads TGCGCCAGCAGCCCGACAGCAGCGAACACCGGGGAGCTGTTTTTT. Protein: CASSPTAANTGELFF.